These 11 T cell receptor beta chains were sequenced from one sample in a study of tumor-infiltrating lymphocytes in localized non-small cell lung cancer. Libraries were prepared by immunoSEQ multiplex PCR; TCRdb keeps only in-frame clonotypes and omits some of them. The table lists more than 20,000 clones, around 75% of them singletons. What was sequenced was lung tumor tissue. Every receptor here comes from a human donor with non-small cell lung cancer.

The genes are TRBV6-6 and TRBJ1-6; D possibly corresponds to TRBD1 (5 bases). CDR1 is MNHNY and CDR2 is SVGAGI in the germline V gene (reference sequence). Trimming left V 2 bases short and J 5 bases short, with 10 bases between. This CDR3 has 15 amino acids. The DNA for the CDR3 is TGTGCCAGCAGTTACGGGAGAGGGGATAATTCACCCCTCCACTTT. Translated, it gives CASSYGRGDNSPLHF.

The genes are TRBV10-3 and TRBJ1-2, with D possibly matching TRBD1 (5 bases). Germline V gives CDR1 ENHRY, CDR2 SYGVKD. This CDR3 region has 13 residues. Deletions cut 6 bases from V and 5 bases from J, with 13 bases between. CDR3 in DNA: TGTGCCATCAGCGGGACGGCGGTTTATGGCTACACCTTC. Protein sequence: CAISGTAVYGYTF.

The chain couples TRBV5-1 to TRBJ2-7; perhaps TRBD2 as D (5 bases). Germline CDR1 is SGHRS and CDR2 is YFSETQ. Trimming took 0 bases from V and 0 from J, leaving 10 bases between them. The CDR3 has 15 residues. CDR3 protein: CASSLDGVSSYEQYF. CDR3 coding DNA: TGCGCCAGCAGCTTGGACGGGGTCAGCTCCTACGAGCAGTACTTC.

This rearrangement joins TRBV7-8 to TRBJ1-2; 7 bases agree with TRBD1. The length of the CDR3 is 14 residues. V was clipped by 1 base and J by 2 bases; unmatched bases: 1. Looked up from germline, CDR1 is SGHVS and CDR2 is FQNEAQ. The chain's CDR3 is CASSLGTGNYGYTF. The CDR3 DNA is TGTGCCAGCAGCTTAGGGACAGGCAACTATGGCTACACCTTC.

The J gene is TRBJ2-1, the V gene TRBV5-1; TRBD1 is a possible D gene (5 bases). This CDR3 comprises 13 residues. Germline V gene sequence: CDR1 SGHRS, CDR2 YFSETQ. V was pared by 0 bases and J by 6 bases, with 7 bases between. In DNA, the CDR3 is TGCGCCAGCAGCTTGGGGGGCCTCAATGAGCAGTTCTTC. It is translated as CASSLGGLNEQFF. The variable domain in full, with the rest retrieved from reference TRBV5-1 and TRBJ2-1, is KAGVTQTPRYLIKTRGQQVTLSCSPISGHRSVSWYQQTPGQGLQFLFEYFSETQRNKGNFPGRFSGRQFSNSRSEMNVSTLELGDSALYLCASSLGGLNEQFFGPGTRLTVL.

The chain carries TRBV10-2 and TRBJ1-2; tentative D call: TRBD1 (5 bases). The V end lost 0 bases, the J end lost 8 bases, and 19 bases lay between the germline ends. CDR3 length equals 16 residues. Germline V CDR1 and CDR2: WSHSY, SAAADI. The DNA of the CDR3 is TGCGCCAGCAGTGAGTCCGAGACAGCCCTGGGGTTCGGCTACACCTTC. Protein product: CASSESETALGFGYTF.

This chain connects TRBV4-3 to TRBJ2-1; D remains ambiguous. The V and J ends lost 0 bases and 6 bases respectively, with 9 bases between them. Germline V gene sequence: CDR1 LGHNA, CDR2 YSLEER. CDR3 length: 14 residues. The chain's CDR3 is CASSQEIGSNEQFF. The DNA for the CDR3 is TGCGCCAGCAGCCAAGAGATTGGCAGCAATGAGCAGTTCTTC.

This chain links TRBV11-3 with TRBJ2-1; perhaps TRBD2 as D (5 bases). Germline V gives CDR1 SGHNT, CDR2 YENEEA. The germline V and J ends were trimmed by 5 bases and 9 bases, with 17 bases remaining between them. The CDR3 extends over 14 amino acids. The CDR3: CASSRRGIGGEQFF. The CDR3 DNA reads TGTGCCAGCAGCCGGCGAGGGATTGGAGGTGAGCAGTTCTTC. Drawing the rest from reference TRBV11-3 and TRBJ2-1, the complete variable domain is EAGVVQSPRYKIIEKKQPVAFWCNPISGHNTLYWYLQNLGQGPELLIRYENEEAVDDSQLPKDRFSAERLKGVDSTLKIQPAELGDSAVYLCASSRRGIGGEQFFGPGTRLTVL.

The chain uses TRBV5-8 and TRBJ2-7, with 8 bases that match TRBD1. Trimming cost V 5 bases and J 6 bases; bases outside gene matches: 4. This CDR3 has 12 amino acids. The germline gives CDR1 SGHTS, CDR2 YDEGEE. As DNA, the CDR3 is TGTGCCAGCAGTTACGGGACAGGCGAGCAGTACTTC. Translating it yields CASSYGTGEQYF.

The chain is built from TRBV5-1 and TRBJ2-2; tentatively, D is TRBD1 (6 bases). The CDR3 runs 15 residues. Trimming removed 5 bases at V and 5 bases at J, with 16 bases between. Per germline, CDR1 SGHRS and CDR2 YFSETQ. CDR3 sequence: CASSLTLTGTGELFF. In nucleotides, the CDR3 is TGCGCCAGCAGTCTCACCCTTACAGGGACCGGGGAGCTGTTTTTT.

The chain combines TRBV7-9 with TRBJ2-5, with 9 nucleotides matching TRBD1. Germline V gene data show CDR1 as SEHNR and CDR2 as FQNEAQ (reference sequence). V was clipped by 2 bases and J by 5 bases; unmatched bases: 3. The CDR3 runs 14 residues. Here the CDR3 DNA reads TGTGCCAGCAGCTTATACAGGGGGCTTGAGACCCAGTACTTC. Protein sequence: CASSLYRGLETQYF. Drawing the rest from reference TRBV7-9 and TRBJ2-5, the complete variable domain is DTGVSQNPRHKITKRGQNVTFRCDPISEHNRLYWYRQTLGQGPEFLTYFQNEAQLEKSRLLSDRFSAERPKGSFSTLEIQRTEQGDSAMYLCASSLYRGLETQYFGPGTRLLVL.